This T cell receptor (beta chain) was identified in a study of Ad26.COV2.S vaccination and SARS-CoV-2 variants. Repertoires were generated with immunoSEQ multiplex PCR, while TCRdb's copy carries only in-frame clones and drops some. The profile shows 300,000 to 450,000 clones, just over 90% of them singletons. Regarding the study as a whole: Post-vaccination breadth of spike-specific CD8+ and CD4+ T cell responses was reportedly substantial. Vaccinated and placebo-treated recipients had similar non-spike TCR breadth.

This clone appeared a single time. Its specificity is not known. Sequenced here: peripheral blood, sampled after recovery from COVID-19. The TCR sequence derives from a human donor who had recovered from COVID-19.

The CDR3 protein is CASKGTGVFYEQYF. In DNA form, the CDR3 reads TGTGCCAGCAAAGGGACAGGGGTGTTCTACGAGCAGTACTTC. This chain joins TRBV25-1 and TRBJ2-7, with 10 bases fitting TRBD1. With V trimmed by 7 bases and J by 3 bases, 6 bases remained unmatched. Per germline, CDR1 MGHDK and CDR2 SYGVNS. There are 14 residues in the CDR3.